One sample yielded the 12 T cell receptor beta chains listed below, sequenced in a study of cytomegalovirus exposure and HLA in healthy donors. A multiplex PCR was run with 60 Vbeta primers and 13 Jbeta primers. TCRdb's table, derived via immunoSEQ multiplex PCR, lists solely in-frame clones and lacks some. The profile shows under 200,000 clones, nearly 80% of them singletons. Sequenced input: PBMCs. These receptors originate from a woman aged 40 to 50 in good health and CMV-seronegative.

The chain couples TRBV27 to TRBJ1-2; D perhaps matches TRBD1 (6 bases). The germline V and J ends were trimmed by 0 bases and 4 bases, with 15 bases remaining between them. The CDR3 has 16 amino acids. Looked up from germline, CDR1 is MNHEY and CDR2 is SMNVEV (reference sequence). The CDR3 region has the DNA TGTGCCAGCAGTTTATCGATGCGGGGGGCGGGCTATGGCTACACCTTC. Protein sequence: CASSLSMRGAGYGYTF.

This clone was seen a few times. This sequence joins TRBV10-2 and TRBJ1-2, with a possible D match to TRBD1 (6 bases). Trimming removed 8 bases at V and 2 bases at J, with 12 bases between. Germline V gives CDR1 WSHSY, CDR2 SAAADI. The CDR3 spans 13 residues. The CDR3 coding sequence is TGCGCCAGCGGTTACAGGGCCAACTATGGCTACACCTTC. This encodes CASGYRANYGYTF.

The chain links TRBV9 to TRBJ2-3; 12 bases are shared with TRBD2. CDR1 SGDLS and CDR2 YYNGEE come from the germline V gene. The CDR3 has 18 amino acids. V was pared by 4 bases and J by 4 bases, with 13 bases of the junction left unmatched. The DNA for the CDR3 is TGTGCCAGCAGCCCTGATGCTAGCGGGGGGGATATAGCAGATACGCAGTATTTT. The encoded protein is CASSPDASGGDIADTQYF.

V and J are TRBV7-6 and TRBJ1-1; possible D gene TRBD1, 6 bases. Germline loops: CDR1 SGHVS, CDR2 FNYEAQ. V gave up 5 bases and J gave up 3 bases, with 13 bases separating them. This CDR3 spans 14 amino acids. CDR3 coding DNA: TGTGCCAGCAGCCCCGGGACAACGCACACTGAAGCTTTCTTT. Translated, it gives CASSPGTTHTEAFF.

The chain links TRBV11-3 to TRBJ2-6; possibly TRBD1 for D (6 bases). This CDR3 is 19 amino acids long. Germline CDR1 is SGHNT and CDR2 is YENEEA. Trimming shortened V by 2 bases and J by 4 bases, and 21 bases separated the two germline ends. CDR3 in amino acids: CASSLPRSQGFSGANVLTF. As DNA, the CDR3 is TGTGCCAGCAGCTTACCCCGATCTCAGGGGTTCTCCGGGGCCAACGTCCTGACTTTC.

The genes are TRBV9 and TRBJ2-2; perhaps TRBD1 as D (5 bases). V gave up 3 bases and J gave up 0 bases, with 18 bases separating them. The CDR3 has 18 amino acids. Germline V lookup: CDR1 SGDLS, CDR2 YYNGEE. For the CDR3, the DNA is TGTGCCAGCAGCGCCCTCATGGTTAGGACATCGAACACCGGGGAGCTGTTTTTT. It translates to CASSALMVRTSNTGELFF.

The rearrangement joins TRBV5-1 to TRBJ1-4; D is undetermined. The V gene's germline CDR1 is SGHRS and CDR2 YFSETQ. There are 14 residues in the CDR3. The V gene lost 2 bases and the J gene lost 0 bases, with 5 bases spanning the gap. DNA of the CDR3: TGCGCCAGCAGCTTATCCTCAACTAATGAAAAACTGTTTTTT. Protein product: CASSLSSTNEKLFF.

The chain recombines TRBV6-4 with TRBJ2-7, with D possibly being TRBD2 (6 bases). The CDR3 has 14 amino acids. The V end lost 2 bases, the J end lost 3 bases, and 11 bases lay between the germline ends. Germline CDR1 and CDR2: MRHNA and SNTAGT. The CDR3 region has the DNA TGTGCCAGCAGTGACGTAGCGGTTAACTACGAGCAGTACTTC. It is translated as CASSDVAVNYEQYF.

The chain is built from TRBV6-5 and TRBJ1-3, with TRBD1 as a possible D gene (6 bases). CDR1 MNHEY and CDR2 SVGAGI come from the germline V gene. V lost 5 bases to trimming and J lost 1 base, with 9 bases between them. CDR3 length equals 14 residues. The CDR3 DNA reads TGTGCCAGCAGTCGTGACAGGTCTGGAAACACCATATATTTT. Its protein product is CASSRDRSGNTIYF.

The chain is built from TRBV6-5 and TRBJ2-1; D is possibly TRBD1 (5 bases). The CDR3 is 15 residues long. Trimming pared 7 bases from V and 2 bases from J, leaving 15 bases between. CDR1 and CDR2 from the germline V gene are MNHEY and SVGAGI. CDR3 nucleotides: TGTGCCAGCAAGGGGTCGCGGTCAGCCTACAATGAGCAGTTCTTC. Translated: CASKGSRSAYNEQFF.

This chain connects TRBV5-1 to TRBJ2-3; weak D call: TRBD2 (6 bases). The germline gives CDR1 SGHRS, CDR2 YFSETQ. V lost 6 bases, J lost 0 bases, and 14 bases lay in between. The CDR3 is 15 amino acids. CDR3 loop: CASNGIAASTDTQYF. CDR3 in DNA: TGCGCCAGCAATGGGATAGCGGCTAGCACAGATACGCAGTATTTT.

V usage is TRBV28 and J usage is TRBJ2-5, with D possibly TRBD1 on 5 matching bases. CDR3 length: 15 residues. Trimming stripped 6 bases from V and 2 bases from J, with 16 bases between. CDR1 is MDHEN, CDR2 SYDVKM, per germline. CDR3 nucleotide sequence: TGTGCCAGCAGCCGCATTGTGCAGGGACAAGAGACCCAGTACTTC. Its translation is CASSRIVQGQETQYF.